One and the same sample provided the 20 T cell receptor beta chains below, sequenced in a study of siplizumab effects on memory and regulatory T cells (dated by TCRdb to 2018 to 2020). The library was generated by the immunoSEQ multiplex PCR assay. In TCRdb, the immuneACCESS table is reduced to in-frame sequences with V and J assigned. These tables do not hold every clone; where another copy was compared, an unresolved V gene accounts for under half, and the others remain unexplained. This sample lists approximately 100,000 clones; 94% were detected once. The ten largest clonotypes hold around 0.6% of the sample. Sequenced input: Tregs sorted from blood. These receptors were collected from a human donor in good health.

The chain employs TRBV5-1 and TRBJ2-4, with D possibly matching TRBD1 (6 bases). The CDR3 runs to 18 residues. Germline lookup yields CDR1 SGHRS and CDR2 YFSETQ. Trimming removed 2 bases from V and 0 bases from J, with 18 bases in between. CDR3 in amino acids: CASSLGQGQVIAKNIQYF. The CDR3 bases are TGCGCCAGCAGCTTAGGTCAGGGGCAGGTTATAGCCAAAAACATTCAGTACTTC.

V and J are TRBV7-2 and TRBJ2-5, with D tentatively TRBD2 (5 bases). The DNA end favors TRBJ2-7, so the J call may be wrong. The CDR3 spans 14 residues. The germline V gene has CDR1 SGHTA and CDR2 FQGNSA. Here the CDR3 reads CASSLESGSYEQYF. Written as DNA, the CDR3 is TGTGCCAGCAGCTTAGAAAGCGGTAGCTACGAGCAGTACTTC.

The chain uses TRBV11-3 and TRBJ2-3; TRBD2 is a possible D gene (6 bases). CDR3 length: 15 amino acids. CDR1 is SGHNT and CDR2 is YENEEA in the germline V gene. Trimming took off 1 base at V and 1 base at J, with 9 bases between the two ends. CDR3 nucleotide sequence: TGTGCCAGCAGCTTAGTCACGGGAGGCACAGATACGCAGTATTTT. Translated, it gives CASSLVTGGTDTQYF.

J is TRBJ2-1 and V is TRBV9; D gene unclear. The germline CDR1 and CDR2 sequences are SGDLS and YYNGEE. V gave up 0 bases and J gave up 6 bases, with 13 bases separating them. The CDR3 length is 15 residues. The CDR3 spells CASSVVDHLSNEQFF. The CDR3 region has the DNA TGTGCCAGCAGCGTAGTCGACCACTTGAGCAATGAGCAGTTCTTC. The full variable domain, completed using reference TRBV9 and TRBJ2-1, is DSGVTQTPKHLITATGQRVTLRCSPRSGDLSVYWYQQSLDQGLQFLIQYYNGEERAKGNILERFSAQQFPDLHSELNLSSLELGDSALYFCASSVVDHLSNEQFFGPGTRLTVL.

CDR3 amino acids: CASSIMGVEQYF. The DNA of the CDR3 is TGTGCCAGCAGTATAATGGGGGTCGAGCAGTACTTC. This chain uses TRBV2 with TRBJ2-7; D tentatively reads TRBD1 or TRBD2 (5 bases each). CDR3 length: 12 amino acids. Germline lookup yields CDR1 SNHLY and CDR2 FYNNEI. The V gene lost 5 bases and the J gene lost 6 bases, with 11 bases spanning the gap.

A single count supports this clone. The CDR3 DNA follows: TGTGCCAGTAGCCCTAGGTCAGGGACAGGGCGAGCCAAAAACATTCAGTACTTC. This encodes CASSPRSGTGRAKNIQYF. The rearrangement joins TRBV19 to TRBJ2-4; 9 bases line up with TRBD1. The germline V gene encodes CDR1 LNHDA and CDR2 SQIVND (reference sequence). V gave up 6 bases and J gave up 0 bases; unmatched junction bases: 12. This CDR3 region has 18 residues.

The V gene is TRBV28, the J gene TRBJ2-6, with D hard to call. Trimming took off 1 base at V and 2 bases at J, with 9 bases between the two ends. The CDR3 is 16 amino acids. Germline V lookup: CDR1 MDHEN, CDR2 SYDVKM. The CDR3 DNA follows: TGTGCCAGCAGTTTATTTGGCTTTACTGGGGCCAACGTCCTGACTTTC. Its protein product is CASSLFGFTGANVLTF.

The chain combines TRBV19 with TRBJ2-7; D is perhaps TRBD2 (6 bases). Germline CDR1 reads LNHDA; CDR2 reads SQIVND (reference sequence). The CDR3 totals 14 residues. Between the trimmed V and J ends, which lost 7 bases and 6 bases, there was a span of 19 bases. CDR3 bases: TGTGCCAGTATGGAGGGAGCTATCTCGTCCGAGCAGTACTTC. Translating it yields CASMEGAISSEQYF.

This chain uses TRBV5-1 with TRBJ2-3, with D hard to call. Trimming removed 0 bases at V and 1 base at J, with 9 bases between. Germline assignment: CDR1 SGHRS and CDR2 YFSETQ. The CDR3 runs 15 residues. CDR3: CASSLGRIGTDTQYF. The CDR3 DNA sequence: TGCGCCAGCAGCTTGGGGAGAATTGGCACAGATACGCAGTATTTT.

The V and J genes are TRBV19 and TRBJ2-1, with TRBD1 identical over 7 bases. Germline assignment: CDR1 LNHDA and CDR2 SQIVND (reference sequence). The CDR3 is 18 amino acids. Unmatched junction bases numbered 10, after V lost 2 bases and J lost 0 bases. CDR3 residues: CASSIPTQGVSSYNEQFF. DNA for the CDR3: TGTGCCAGTAGTATACCCACCCAGGGGGTGAGCTCCTACAATGAGCAGTTCTTC.

The CDR3 here is CASSRTGVDTQYF. CDR3 sequence (DNA): TGTGCCAGCAGCCGAACGGGGGTAGATACGCAGTATTTT. This chain joins TRBV7-7 and TRBJ2-3; D may be TRBD2 (6 bases). The CDR3 has 13 residues. Germline values: CDR1 SSHAT, CDR2 FNYEAQ (reference sequence). Trimming shortened V by 5 bases and J by 5 bases, and 11 bases separated the two germline ends.

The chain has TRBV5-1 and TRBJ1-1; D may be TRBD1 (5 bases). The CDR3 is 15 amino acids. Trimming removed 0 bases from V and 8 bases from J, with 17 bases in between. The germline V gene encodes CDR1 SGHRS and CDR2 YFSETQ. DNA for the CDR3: TGCGCCAGCAGCTTGGGGACAAGTACTAGCGAGGAAGCTTTCTTT. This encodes CASSLGTSTSEEAFF.

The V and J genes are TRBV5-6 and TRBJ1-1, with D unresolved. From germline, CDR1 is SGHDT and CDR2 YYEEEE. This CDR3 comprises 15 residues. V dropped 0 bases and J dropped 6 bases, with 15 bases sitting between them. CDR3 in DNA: TGTGCCAGCAGCTTGGTCCCCATGACAATGGCTGAAGCTTTCTTT. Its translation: CASSLVPMTMAEAFF.

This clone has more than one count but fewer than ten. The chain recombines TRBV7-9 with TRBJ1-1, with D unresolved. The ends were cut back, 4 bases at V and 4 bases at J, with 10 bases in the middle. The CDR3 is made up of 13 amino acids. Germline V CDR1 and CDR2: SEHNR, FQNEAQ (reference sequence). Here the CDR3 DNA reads TGTGCCAGCAGCTATTTCGGTGGCACTGAAGCTTTCTTT. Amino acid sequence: CASSYFGGTEAFF.

The CDR3 reads CASSFRGVNEQFF. In nucleotides, the CDR3 is TGTGCCAGCAGCTTCAGGGGAGTTAATGAGCAGTTCTTC. The rearrangement uses TRBV7-6 and TRBJ2-1; a possible D gene is TRBD1 (6 bases). Germline loops: CDR1 SGHVS, CDR2 FNYEAQ. Trimming took 3 bases from V and 7 from J, leaving 10 bases between them. This CDR3 has 13 residues.

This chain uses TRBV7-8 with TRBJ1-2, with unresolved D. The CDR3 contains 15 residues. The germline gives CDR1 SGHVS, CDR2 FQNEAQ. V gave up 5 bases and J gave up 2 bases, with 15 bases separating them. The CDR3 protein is CASSPRVHPNYGYTF. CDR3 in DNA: TGTGCCAGCAGCCCTAGGGTACATCCAAACTATGGCTACACCTTC.

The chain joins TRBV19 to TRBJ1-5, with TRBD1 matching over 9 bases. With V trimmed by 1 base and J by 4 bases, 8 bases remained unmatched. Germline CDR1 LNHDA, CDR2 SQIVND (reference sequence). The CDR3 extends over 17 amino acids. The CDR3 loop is CASSIARTGTGNQPQHF. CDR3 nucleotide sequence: TGTGCCAGTAGTATAGCTCGTACCGGGACAGGGAATCAGCCCCAGCATTTT.

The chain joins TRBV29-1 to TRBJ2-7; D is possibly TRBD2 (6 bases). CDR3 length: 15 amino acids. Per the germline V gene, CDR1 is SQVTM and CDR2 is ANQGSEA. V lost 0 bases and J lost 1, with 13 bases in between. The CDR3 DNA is TGCAGCGTTGAAGATCATGGCGGGGCGTCCTACGAGCAGTACTTC. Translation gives CSVEDHGGASYEQYF.

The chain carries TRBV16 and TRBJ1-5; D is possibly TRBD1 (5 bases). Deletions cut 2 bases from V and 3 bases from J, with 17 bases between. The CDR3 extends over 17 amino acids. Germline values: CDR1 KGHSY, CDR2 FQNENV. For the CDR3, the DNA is TGTGCCAGCAGCCAAATGACCCCGGGACGGAACAATCAGCCCCAGCATTTT. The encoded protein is CASSQMTPGRNNQPQHF.

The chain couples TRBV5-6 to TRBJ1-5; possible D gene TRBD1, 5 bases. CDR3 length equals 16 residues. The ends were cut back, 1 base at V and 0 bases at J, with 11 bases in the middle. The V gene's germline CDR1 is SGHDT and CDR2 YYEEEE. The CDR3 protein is CASSLYRQISNQPQHF. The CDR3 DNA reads TGTGCCAGCAGCTTGTACCGACAGATTAGCAATCAGCCCCAGCATTTT.